Following are 11 T cell receptor beta chains from one sample sequenced in a study of control samples from healthy donors and cancer patients. Here immunoSEQ multiplex PCR was the method, and the copy in TCRdb shows in-frame clones only, minus some. The table includes over 50,000 clones, 80% detected once. Material for sequencing was blood. Receptors originate from a man in his 70s in good health.

V gene TRBV5-1 combines with J gene TRBJ2-7; D tentatively fits TRBD1 or TRBD2 (6 bases each). CDR3 length: 14 residues. V shed 2 bases and J shed 5 bases, with 14 bases lying between them. CDR1 is SGHRS, CDR2 YFSETQ, per germline. DNA of the CDR3: TGCGCCAGCAGCTTTGAGGGGGGCGTAAACGAGCAGTACTTC. As protein: CASSFEGGVNEQYF.

The rearrangement links TRBV6-6 to TRBJ1-1; D is possibly TRBD1 (6 bases). The CDR3 has 12 amino acids. Germline lookup yields CDR1 MNHNY and CDR2 SVGAGI (reference sequence). The germline V and J ends were trimmed by 8 bases and 7 bases, with 14 bases remaining between them. The CDR3 sequence is CASLSQGFEAFF. The CDR3 DNA reads as TGTGCCAGCCTATCCCAGGGGTTTGAAGCTTTCTTT.

This chain uses TRBV20-1 with TRBJ1-1, with D possibly being TRBD1 (5 bases). V shed 7 bases and J shed 5 bases, with 11 bases lying between them. This CDR3 has 11 residues. Germline V gene lookup returns CDR1 DFQATT and CDR2 SNEGSKA (reference sequence). The CDR3 protein is CSVPQGTEAFF. The DNA of the CDR3 is TGCAGTGTACCTCAGGGAACTGAAGCTTTCTTT.

The chain links TRBV11-3 to TRBJ2-5; 11 bases align to TRBD2. Looked up from germline, CDR1 is SGHNT and CDR2 is YENEEA. The trim removed 2 bases at V and 5 bases at J, leaving 7 bases unmatched. The CDR3 covers 16 residues. CDR3 DNA sequence: TGTGCCAGCAGCTTAATTACTAGCGGGAGCGTGGAGACCCAGTACTTC. Amino acids: CASSLITSGSVETQYF.

The V and J genes are TRBV28 and TRBJ2-7; TRBD1 aligns across 7 bases. Germline V gene data show CDR1 as MDHEN and CDR2 as SYDVKM. CDR3 length equals 13 residues. Losses at the gene ends were 5 bases for V and 5 bases for J; bases not matched to a gene: 6. The CDR3, as DNA: TGTGCCAGCAGTCTCGACAGGGTCAACGAGCAGTACTTC. It specifies CASSLDRVNEQYF.

The rearrangement links TRBV28 to TRBJ1-6, with D unresolved. CDR1 MDHEN and CDR2 SYDVKM come from the germline V gene. The CDR3 totals 12 residues. V dropped 5 bases and J dropped 14 bases, with 13 bases sitting between them. The DNA for the CDR3 is TGTGCCAGCAGTATCGGGGAGAGAGCCCTCCACTTT. Translation: CASSIGERALHF.

The chain carries TRBV29-1 and TRBJ2-5; perhaps TRBD1 as D (6 bases). The CDR3 covers 12 residues. V was cut by 3 bases and J by 1 base, with 6 bases left in between. From germline, CDR1 is SQVTM and CDR2 ANQGSEA. The CDR3 coding sequence is TGCAGCGTTGACAGGGGCCAAGAGACCCAGTACTTC. Its protein is CSVDRGQETQYF.

This clone occurred a few times. The chain joins TRBV7-8 to TRBJ2-2, with D possibly TRBD1 on 6 matching bases. Deletions cut 3 bases from V and 0 bases from J, with 11 bases between. CDR3 length: 16 residues. CDR1 and CDR2 (germline): SGHVS, FQNEAQ. The CDR3 bases are TGTGCCAGCAGCTTTAGACAGGTCGCGAACACCGGGGAGCTGTTTTTT. Amino acid sequence: CASSFRQVANTGELFF.

The V gene is TRBV5-1, the J gene TRBJ2-1, with 13 bases fitting TRBD2. V trimming: 2 bases; J trimming: 12 bases; junction bases outside the gene matches: 8. CDR1 is SGHRS, CDR2 YFSETQ, per germline. The CDR3 spans 15 residues. CDR3 sequence: CASSFGTSGTRGQFF. DNA of the CDR3: TGCGCCAGCAGCTTTGGGACTAGCGGGACTCGGGGGCAGTTCTTC.

V usage is TRBV6-1 and J usage is TRBJ1-6; maybe TRBD1 (5 bases). The CDR3 runs 14 residues. The V end was cut by 0 bases, the J end by 13 bases, with 13 bases between. Looked up from germline, CDR1 is MNHNS and CDR2 is SASEGT. The CDR3 nucleotides are TGTGCCAGCAGTGAAGCGCTTGGGCGGGACCCCCTCCACTTT. Protein sequence: CASSEALGRDPLHF.

This clone was observed a handful of times. This rearrangement joins TRBV7-2 to TRBJ1-1; perhaps TRBD1 as D (5 bases). CDR3 size: 18 residues. Germline CDR1 is SGHTA and CDR2 is FQGNSA. Deletions cut 0 bases from V and 1 base from J, with 18 bases between. The chain's CDR3 is CASSLAGVGRFGNTEAFF. DNA of the CDR3: TGTGCCAGCAGCTTAGCGGGCGTGGGGCGGTTTGGGAACACTGAAGCTTTCTTT.